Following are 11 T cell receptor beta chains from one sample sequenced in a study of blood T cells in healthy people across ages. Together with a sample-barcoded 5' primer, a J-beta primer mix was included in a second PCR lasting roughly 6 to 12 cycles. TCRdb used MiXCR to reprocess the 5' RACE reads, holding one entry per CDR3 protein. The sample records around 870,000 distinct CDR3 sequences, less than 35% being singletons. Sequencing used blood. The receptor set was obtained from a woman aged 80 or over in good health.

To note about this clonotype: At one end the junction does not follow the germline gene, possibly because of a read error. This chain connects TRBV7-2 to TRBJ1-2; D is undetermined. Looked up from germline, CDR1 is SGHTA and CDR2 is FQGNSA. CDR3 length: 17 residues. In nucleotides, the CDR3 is TGTGCCAGCGGCTTAGTCAGTATCGGGCAGCCTAACTATGGCTACACCTTC. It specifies CASGLVSIGQPNYGYTF.

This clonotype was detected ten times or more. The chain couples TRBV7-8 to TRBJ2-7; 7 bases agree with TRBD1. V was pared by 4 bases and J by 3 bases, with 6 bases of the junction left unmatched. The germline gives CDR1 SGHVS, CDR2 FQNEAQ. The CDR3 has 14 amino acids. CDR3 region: CASSSQGTFYEQYF. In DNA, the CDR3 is TGTGCCAGCAGCTCACAGGGGACGTTCTACGAGCAGTACTTC.

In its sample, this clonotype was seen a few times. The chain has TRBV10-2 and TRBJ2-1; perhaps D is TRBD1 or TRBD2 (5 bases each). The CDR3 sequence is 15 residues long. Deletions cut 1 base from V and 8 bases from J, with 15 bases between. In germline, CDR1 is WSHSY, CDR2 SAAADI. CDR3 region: CASSELAGSGDEQFF. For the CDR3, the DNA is TGCGCCAGCAGTGAGTTGGCAGGGAGTGGGGATGAGCAGTTCTTC.

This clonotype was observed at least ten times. This CDR3 is CASSFRSGWETQYF. CDR3 nucleotides: TGTGCCAGCAGCTTTCGGTCAGGGTGGGAGACCCAGTACTTC. The V call is TRBV7-2, the J call TRBJ2-5; weak D call: TRBD1 (5 bases). Germline V gives CDR1 SGHTA, CDR2 FQGNSA. V was cut by 3 bases and J by 5 bases, with 13 bases left in between. The CDR3 extends over 14 amino acids.

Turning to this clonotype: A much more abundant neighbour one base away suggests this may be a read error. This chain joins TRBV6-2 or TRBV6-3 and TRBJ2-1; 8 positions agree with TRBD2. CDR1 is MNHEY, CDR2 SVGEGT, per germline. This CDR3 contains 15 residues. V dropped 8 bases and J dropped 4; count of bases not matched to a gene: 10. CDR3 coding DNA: TGTGCCAGCCGCCGGAGGGCGGGGGGATACAATGAGCAGTTCTTC. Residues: CASRRRAGGYNEQFF.

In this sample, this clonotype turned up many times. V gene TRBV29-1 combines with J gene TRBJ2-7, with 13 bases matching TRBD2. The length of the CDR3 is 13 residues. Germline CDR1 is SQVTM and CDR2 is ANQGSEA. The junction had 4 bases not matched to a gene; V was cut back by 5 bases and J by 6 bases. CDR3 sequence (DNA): TGCAGCGTTAAACTAGCGGGGGGGCTCGAGCAGTACTTC. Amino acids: CSVKLAGGLEQYF.

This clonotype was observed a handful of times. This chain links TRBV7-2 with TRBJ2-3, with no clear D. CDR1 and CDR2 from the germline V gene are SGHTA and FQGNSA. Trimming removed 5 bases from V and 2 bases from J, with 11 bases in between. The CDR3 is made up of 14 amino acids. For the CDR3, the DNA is TGTGCCAGCAGCCCCGTCTCCATCACAGATACGCAGTATTTT. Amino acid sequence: CASSPVSITDTQYF.

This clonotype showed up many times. Here the CDR3 DNA reads TGTGCCAGCAGCCAACTTACGGGACAAAACTACGAGCAGTACTTC. Encoded protein: CASSQLTGQNYEQYF. The V call is TRBV3-1, the J call TRBJ2-7, with a weak D call TRBD1 (6 bases). The CDR3 runs to 15 residues. Germline CDR1 is LGHDT and CDR2 is YNNKEL (reference sequence). Trimming took off 2 bases at V and 3 bases at J, with 14 bases between the two ends.

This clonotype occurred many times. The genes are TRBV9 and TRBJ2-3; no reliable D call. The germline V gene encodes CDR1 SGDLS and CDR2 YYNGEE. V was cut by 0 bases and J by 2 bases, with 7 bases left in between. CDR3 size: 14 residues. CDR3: CASSVVSYTDTQYF. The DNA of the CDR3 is TGTGCCAGCAGCGTAGTGTCTTACACAGATACGCAGTATTTT.

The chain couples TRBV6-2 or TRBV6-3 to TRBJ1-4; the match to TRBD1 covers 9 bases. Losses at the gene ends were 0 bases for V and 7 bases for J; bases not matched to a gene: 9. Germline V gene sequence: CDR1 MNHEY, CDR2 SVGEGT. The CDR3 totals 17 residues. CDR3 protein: CASSYSPIGTGIEKLFF. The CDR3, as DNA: TGTGCCAGCAGTTACTCTCCTATCGGGACAGGGATTGAAAAACTGTTTTTT.

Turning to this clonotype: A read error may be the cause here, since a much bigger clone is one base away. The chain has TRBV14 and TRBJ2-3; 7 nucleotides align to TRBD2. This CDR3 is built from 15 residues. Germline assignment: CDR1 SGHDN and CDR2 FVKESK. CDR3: CAGSQAGWGTDTQYF. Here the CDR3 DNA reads TGTGCCGGCAGCCAAGCGGGATGGGGGACAGATACGCAGTATTTT.